This is a list of T cell receptor beta chains from one sample in a study of shared clonotypes between healthy human individuals. The method was immunoSEQ multiplex PCR; TCRdb's version includes in-frame clones alone and lacks a portion of them. The data show over 2,000,000 clones, about 93% seen once. The sequenced sample consisted of naive CD8+ T cells from PBMCs. The receptor set was obtained from a man younger than 35 in good health. Some clones in this sample may be carry-over from other donors' samples. Both conserved end residues are part of each CDR3. A D gene is named only where the DNA matches it firmly. Part of the rows lack a size; the others show once, few, many or a class for expanded clones.

abundance	v_gene	j_gene	d_gene	CDR3nt	CDR3aa
once	TRBV7-2	TRBJ2-3	-	TGTGCCAGCAGCAAATGGGGTAGCACAGATACGCAGTATTTT	CASSKWGSTDTQYF
-	TRBV4-3	TRBJ2-3	-	TGCGCCAGCAGCCCTATTTCGAGGGGCTTACCGTCGGGAAATACGCAGTATTTT	CASSPISRGLPSGNTQYF
once	TRBV5-6	TRBJ2-7	TRBD2	TGTGCCAGCAGCCCGGGGACTAGCGTTGCCTACGAGCAGTACTTC	CASSPGTSVAYEQYF
-	TRBV7-8	TRBJ2-5	-	TGTGCCAGCAGCGGTCCGGGCAGGGGTGAGACCCAGTACTTC	CASSGPGRGETQYF
-	TRBV10-3	TRBJ2-5	-	TGTGCCATCAGTGAGTCCCGCGGGATCGGAGAGACCCAGTACTTC	CAISESRGIGETQYF
-	TRBV9	TRBJ2-3	-	TGTGCCAGCAGCGTCGATAGCACAGATACGCAGTATTTT	CASSVDSTDTQYF
-	TRBV4-2	TRBJ2-1	-	TGTGCCAGCTCAATACCGTGGAGCTCCTACAATGAGCAGTTCTTC	CASSIPWSSYNEQFF
-	TRBV13	TRBJ2-1	-	TGTGCCAGCAGCCCAGAACAGGGAGCATATGAGCAGTTCTTC	CASSPEQGAYEQFF
-	TRBV4-1	TRBJ2-1	-	TGCGCCAGCAGCCAAGATAGTGGCTGGGGTGAGCAGTTCTTC	CASSQDSGWGEQFF
-	TRBV9	TRBJ1-2	TRBD1	TGTGCCAGCAGCGCCGCAGGGACAGGGGGCTCGGACTATGGCTACACCTTC	CASSAAGTGGSDYGYTF
once	TRBV4-3	TRBJ1-4	-	TGCGCCAGCAGCCAAGAGCAGGGGTGGGCAGAAAAACTGTTTTTT	CASSQEQGWAEKLFF
-	TRBV9	TRBJ1-1	-	TGTGCCAGCAGCCCCCAGTTTGAAGCTTTCTTT	CASSPQFEAFF
-	TRBV19	TRBJ2-1	-	TGTGCCAGTAGTCCGTGGGAGAGCCCCTACAATGAGCAGTTCTTC	CASSPWESPYNEQFF
-	TRBV27	TRBJ2-1	-	TGTGCCAGCAGTTTAACCCCAAGTTCAATGGAGCAGTTCTTC	CASSLTPSSMEQFF
-	TRBV19	TRBJ2-7	-	TGTGCCAGTAGTATCCTTAGTGGCAGACCCTACGAGCAGTACTTC	CASSILSGRPYEQYF
few	TRBV27	TRBJ1-1	-	TGTGCCAGCAGCGGAGAACCAGCAGGAAACACTGAAGCTTTCTTT	CASSGEPAGNTEAFF
few	TRBV2	TRBJ2-7	-	TGTGCCAGCAGTGTCTCCTACGAGCAGTACTTC	CASSVSYEQYF
few	TRBV28	TRBJ2-7	-	TGTGCCAGCAGCCTATGGTCCTACGAGCAGTACTTC	CASSLWSYEQYF
-	TRBV6-5	TRBJ1-1	-	TGTGCCAGCAGTCTTCAGGAGAACACTGAAGCTTTCTTT	CASSLQENTEAFF
-	TRBV30	TRBJ2-7	-	TGTGCCTGGAGTGGGATTTCCTACGAGCAGTACTTC	CAWSGISYEQYF
-	TRBV27	TRBJ1-2	-	TGTGCCAGCAGTTTCTCAGGGGCCGGGAGATATGGCTACACCTTC	CASSFSGAGRYGYTF
-	TRBV27	TRBJ2-2	-	TGTGCCAGCAGTTCTGACAGGGAGGGTACCGGGGAGCTGTTTTTT	CASSSDREGTGELFF
-	TRBV4-1	TRBJ2-6	-	TGCGCCAGCAGCCAAGATACCTTGGGGAGATCTGGGGCCAACGTCCTGACTTTC	CASSQDTLGRSGANVLTF
-	TRBV10-1	TRBJ2-3	-	TGCGCCAGCAGTGAGTACGTGGACGCAGATACGCAGTATTTT	CASSEYVDADTQYF
-	TRBV7-9	TRBJ2-5	-	TGTGCCAGCAGCTTGGGCTGGGAGACCCAGTACTTC	CASSLGWETQYF
-	TRBV4-2	TRBJ1-1	-	TGTGCCAGCAGCCAGGGGGGCCAATTAGGTGAAGCTTTCTTT	CASSQGGQLGEAFF
-	TRBV5-6	TRBJ2-1	-	TGTGCCAGCAGCTCAGGAGTCAGCTCCTACAATGAGCAGTTCTTC	CASSSGVSSYNEQFF
-	TRBV5-1	TRBJ2-2	TRBD2	TGCGCCAGCAGCAGGACTAGCGGGGAGACCGGGGAGCTGTTTTTT	CASSRTSGETGELFF
-	TRBV12-5	TRBJ2-3	-	TGTGCTAGTGGCCAGGGGTACGGGCTCACAGATACGCAGTATTTT	CASGQGYGLTDTQYF
-	TRBV5-5	TRBJ2-7	TRBD2	TGTGCCAGCAACGGGGGGGGCGAGCAGTACTTC	CASNGGGEQYF
-	TRBV11-2	TRBJ2-6	-	TGTGCCAGCAGCTCTCTGACAGGATCGTCTGGGGCCAACGTCCTGACTTTC	CASSSLTGSSGANVLTF
-	TRBV19	TRBJ1-5	-	TGTGCCAGTAGTATTGATCAAGAGGGGACTCCGCCGCCCCAGCATTTT	CASSIDQEGTPPPQHF
-	TRBV28	TRBJ2-7	TRBD1	TGTGCCAGCAGCCTTGGGGACAGCTCCTACGAGCAGTACTTC	CASSLGDSSYEQYF
-	TRBV5-1	TRBJ1-2	-	TGCGCCAGCAGCGGCAGGGTAAACTATGGCTACACCTTC	CASSGRVNYGYTF
-	TRBV19	TRBJ2-1	-	TGTGCCAGTTTGAGTGAGGAGAGTGAGCAGTTCTTC	CASLSEESEQFF
-	TRBV28	TRBJ1-2	TRBD1	TGTGCCAGCAGTCCACTGGACAGGGGGCTTCATGGTGGGGCATCCAACTATGGCTACACCTTC	CASSPLDRGLHGGASNYGYTF
-	TRBV7-8	TRBJ2-3	TRBD2	TGTGCCAGCAGCTGGGACCCCGGGACTAGCGGGAGCACAGATACGCAGTATTTT	CASSWDPGTSGSTDTQYF
-	TRBV7-9	TRBJ1-4	TRBD1	TGTGCCAGCAGCTTAGGGGACAGGGGACTGGGCACTAATGAAAAACTGTTTTTT	CASSLGDRGLGTNEKLFF
-	TRBV28	TRBJ1-2	-	TGTGCCAGCAGTCCGGGCTACTATGGCTACACCTTC	CASSPGYYGYTF
-	TRBV11-2	TRBJ2-1	-	TGTGCCAGCAGCGCCATAAGGACCACCGGCAATGAGCAGTTCTTC	CASSAIRTTGNEQFF
-	TRBV29-1	TRBJ1-1	TRBD1	TGCAGCGTCCGAGGGGGCGCGGGTTCCCTGGGCACTGAAGCTTTCTTT	CSVRGGAGSLGTEAFF